Described below is a single T cell receptor beta chain sequence and its context. Its antigen is as yet unknown. This record comes from a study of neoadjuvant anti-PD-1 for oral cavity cancer. The repertoire was sequenced with immunoSEQ multiplex PCR; TCRdb's copy has only in-frame clones and lacks some. The sample holds approximately 7,000 clones, 75% seen once. Stage II-IVA oral cavity squamous cell carcinoma was new and untreated by systemic or radiation therapy. These oral cavity squamous cell carcinomas were HPV-negative and locally advanced. Analysis of PBMCs was direct, with no culture step. Study results and limitations: Non-responders to neoadjuvant nivolumab had significantly more clonal PBMC T cells than responders.

The input for sequencing was PBMCs, taken before nivolumab (anti-PD-1) treatment. The sequence derives from a person between 40 and 85 years old with oral cavity squamous cell carcinoma.

The CDR3: CASSYLGGQTYNEQFF. Here the CDR3 DNA reads TGTGCCAGCAGTTACCTAGGGGGCCAAACCTACAATGAGCAGTTCTTC. This sequence joins TRBV6-5 and TRBJ2-1; TRBD1 matches at 7 bases. This CDR3 has 16 residues. CDR1 is MNHEY and CDR2 is SVGAGI in the germline V gene. Trimming cost V 2 bases and J 2 bases; bases outside gene matches: 6.